The rows below give T cell receptor beta chains drawn from one sample of a study of molecular identifiers for immune sequencing clone quantification. TCRdb passed the PCR reads through MiXCR, listing each CDR3 protein once. The sample holds over 85,000 distinct CDR3 sequences, roughly 25% seen once. The source material was naive CD8+ T cells from blood, with Jurkat cell RNA spiked in. Every receptor here comes from a human donor in good health. Some libraries in this study had Jurkat cell RNA spiked in. The CDR3 runs from the conserved cysteine through the conserved F or W. The D gene is left open where the match is weak. Rows may omit the clone size; those that give it use once, few, many or a size class.

v_call: TRBV7-9
clone_size: -
d_call: TRBD2
j_call: TRBJ2-5
cdr3_nt: TGTGCCCGCCGCCCTCCCGTAGCGGGAGGGGAAGAGCCCCCGTACTTC
cdr3_aa: CARRPPVAGGEEPPYF

v_call: TRBV4-1
clone_size: few
d_call: -
j_call: TRBJ2-2
cdr3_nt: TGCGCCAGCAGCCAAGGTGTCGGGGAGCTGTTTTTT
cdr3_aa: CASSQGVGELFF

v_call: TRBV7-6
clone_size: -
d_call: -
j_call: TRBJ1-1
cdr3_nt: TGTGCCAGCAGCTTTATGAAGAACACTGAAGCTTTCTTT
cdr3_aa: CASSFMKNTEAFF

v_call: TRBV27
clone_size: -
d_call: -
j_call: TRBJ1-2
cdr3_nt: TGTGCCAGCAGTTTGAGTTCCGGGGGCAACTATAGCTACACCTTC
cdr3_aa: CASSLSSGGNYSYTF

v_call: TRBV5-1
clone_size: -
d_call: -
j_call: TRBJ2-3
cdr3_nt: TGCGCCAGCAGAGGTGAGAGCTCCGGGCCAGGGTTTGTTGGTCCGCAGTATTTT
cdr3_aa: CASRGESSGPGFVGPQYF

v_call: TRBV6-6
clone_size: few
d_call: TRBD1
j_call: TRBJ1-5
cdr3_nt: TGTGCCGCGTGGACAGGAGGATTCAATCAGCCCCAGCATTTT
cdr3_aa: CAAWTGGFNQPQHF

v_call: TRBV20-1
clone_size: -
d_call: -
j_call: TRBJ2-2
cdr3_nt: TGCAGTGCTAGGGGCCGATACAAGGGGCGCGACGGGGAGCTGTTTTTT
cdr3_aa: CSARGRYKGRDGELFF

v_call: TRBV15
clone_size: -
d_call: -
j_call: TRBJ1-5
cdr3_nt: TGTGCCACCAGCAGAGGGAGGTCTAGCAATCAGCCCCAGCATTTT
cdr3_aa: CATSRGRSSNQPQHF

v_call: TRBV13
clone_size: few
d_call: -
j_call: TRBJ2-2
cdr3_nt: TGTGCCAGCAGCTCAGAACGCCGGGGAGGCTCGAACACCGGGGAGCTGTTTTTT
cdr3_aa: CASSSERRGGSNTGELFF

v_call: TRBV10-1
clone_size: few
d_call: -
j_call: TRBJ2-3
cdr3_nt: TGCGCCAGCAGGGGGGCTCGTCTGGAAGTGGATACGCAGTATTTT
cdr3_aa: CASRGARLEVDTQYF

v_call: TRBV5-4
clone_size: few
d_call: TRBD1
j_call: TRBJ2-7
cdr3_nt: TGTGCCAGCAGCTTCGCTGTAGGATCGGGACAGAACTACGAGCAGTACTTC
cdr3_aa: CASSFAVGSGQNYEQYF

v_call: TRBV6-5
clone_size: -
d_call: TRBD2
j_call: TRBJ2-3
cdr3_nt: TGTGCCAGCAGTTACTCAAGGGGACTAGCGGTCTCCGGGACGCAGTATTTT
cdr3_aa: CASSYSRGLAVSGTQYF

v_call: TRBV6-5
clone_size: -
d_call: TRBD2
j_call: TRBJ2-1
cdr3_nt: TGTGCCAGCAGTTACCTAGCGGGGAACAATGAGCAGTTCTTC
cdr3_aa: CASSYLAGNNEQFF

v_call: TRBV4-3
clone_size: -
d_call: -
j_call: TRBJ1-4
cdr3_nt: TGCGCCAGCAGCCAAGATTATGTCGGGATACCTACTGAAACACTGTTTTTT
cdr3_aa: CASSQDYVGIPTETLFF

v_call: TRBV6-2/TRBV6-3
clone_size: -
d_call: TRBD1
j_call: TRBJ1-1
cdr3_nt: TGTGCCAGCAGTAAACAGGGGCTGGGCACTGAAGCTTTCTTT
cdr3_aa: CASSKQGLGTEAFF

v_call: TRBV2
clone_size: many
d_call: -
j_call: TRBJ2-3
cdr3_nt: TGTGCCAGCAGTGGCGGGCTAAATACGCAGTATTTT
cdr3_aa: CASSGGLNTQYF

v_call: TRBV6-1
clone_size: many
d_call: -
j_call: TRBJ1-1
cdr3_nt: TGTGCCAGCAGTGAAAGACAAATGAACACTGAAGCTTTCTTT
cdr3_aa: CASSERQMNTEAFF

v_call: TRBV4-3
clone_size: -
d_call: TRBD1
j_call: TRBJ2-7
cdr3_nt: TGCGCCAGCAGCCAAGATACCGGGACAGGGAGCTCCTACGAGCAGTACTTC
cdr3_aa: CASSQDTGTGSSYEQYF

v_call: TRBV5-3
clone_size: -
d_call: -
j_call: TRBJ2-5
cdr3_nt: TGTGCCAGCAGCCCCCCGACAGCCTTACCGGAGGCCCAGTACTTC
cdr3_aa: CASSPPTALPEAQYF

v_call: TRBV5-5
clone_size: many
d_call: -
j_call: TRBJ2-5
cdr3_nt: TGTGCCAGCAGCTTTACCCCCGGGCCAACCCAAGAGACCCAGTACTTC
cdr3_aa: CASSFTPGPTQETQYF

v_call: TRBV4-3
clone_size: -
d_call: -
j_call: TRBJ2-7
cdr3_nt: TGCGCCAGCAGCCAAGATCGGGGCCGGGGACCTTACGAGCAGTACTTC
cdr3_aa: CASSQDRGRGPYEQYF

v_call: TRBV7-2
clone_size: -
d_call: -
j_call: TRBJ2-3
cdr3_nt: TGTGCCAGCAGCGCGGGACTGGCGAGCACGGGTACGCAGTATTTT
cdr3_aa: CASSAGLASTGTQYF

v_call: TRBV19
clone_size: many
d_call: TRBD1
j_call: TRBJ2-7
cdr3_nt: TGTGCCAGTAGTATGGGACAGGGGTTGTACGAGCAGTACTTC
cdr3_aa: CASSMGQGLYEQYF

v_call: TRBV28
clone_size: -
d_call: -
j_call: TRBJ2-7
cdr3_nt: TGTGCCAGCACCTTCCGGCCGCAGGGAAACTTTCCCTACGAGCAGTACTTC
cdr3_aa: CASTFRPQGNFPYEQYF

v_call: TRBV13
clone_size: -
d_call: -
j_call: TRBJ1-1
cdr3_nt: TGTGCCAGCAGCGAAAGTAACCGCCCTGAAGCTTTCTTT
cdr3_aa: CASSESNRPEAFF

v_call: TRBV6-5
clone_size: many
d_call: -
j_call: TRBJ1-4
cdr3_nt: TGTGCCAGCAGCCCCCGACTAACAACTAATGAAAAACTGTTTTTT
cdr3_aa: CASSPRLTTNEKLFF

v_call: TRBV27
clone_size: -
d_call: TRBD1
j_call: TRBJ1-6
cdr3_nt: TGTGCCAGCATGGGCCCCGGGACAGGGATTAATTCACCCCTCCACTTT
cdr3_aa: CASMGPGTGINSPLHF

v_call: TRBV4-1
clone_size: many
d_call: TRBD1
j_call: TRBJ2-3
cdr3_nt: TGCGCCAGCAGTCTGAGGGGGGACAGGGGGCTGGTTGATACGCAGTATTTT
cdr3_aa: CASSLRGDRGLVDTQYF

v_call: TRBV27
clone_size: -
d_call: TRBD1
j_call: TRBJ1-2
cdr3_nt: TGTGCCGGCAGTTTAGGGACAGGGTTTTCTGGCTACACCTTC
cdr3_aa: CAGSLGTGFSGYTF

v_call: TRBV5-1
clone_size: many
d_call: TRBD2
j_call: TRBJ2-3
cdr3_nt: TGCGCCAGCAGCTTACTAGCGGGCCTTAGCACAGATACGCAGTATTTT
cdr3_aa: CASSLLAGLSTDTQYF

v_call: TRBV2
clone_size: few
d_call: -
j_call: TRBJ1-4
cdr3_nt: TGTGCCAGCAGTGTTGGTACACAGAGGTTTAATGAAAAACTGTTTTTT
cdr3_aa: CASSVGTQRFNEKLFF

v_call: TRBV9
clone_size: many
d_call: -
j_call: TRBJ2-2
cdr3_nt: TGTGCCAGCAGCGCGGAAAACACCGGGGAGCTGTTTTTT
cdr3_aa: CASSAENTGELFF

v_call: TRBV7-9
clone_size: many
d_call: TRBD1
j_call: TRBJ2-7
cdr3_nt: TGTGCCAGCAGCTTAGGAGGGCAGGGGGCTTTCTACGAGCAGTACTTC
cdr3_aa: CASSLGGQGAFYEQYF

v_call: TRBV12-3/TRBV12-4
clone_size: few
d_call: -
j_call: TRBJ1-1
cdr3_nt: TGTGCCAGCAGCGAGACAAAGAAAAAAACTGAAGCTTTCTTT
cdr3_aa: CASSETKKKTEAFF

v_call: TRBV7-9
clone_size: many
d_call: -
j_call: TRBJ2-5
cdr3_nt: TGTGCCAGCAGCTTAGAAGGGCGGGAGACCCAGTACTTC
cdr3_aa: CASSLEGRETQYF

v_call: TRBV7-6
clone_size: many
d_call: TRBD2
j_call: TRBJ2-3
cdr3_nt: TGTGCCAGCAGCCCTGGACTAGCGGGGGGGCACGGCACAGATACGCAGTATTTT
cdr3_aa: CASSPGLAGGHGTDTQYF

v_call: TRBV5-5
clone_size: many
d_call: -
j_call: TRBJ2-1
cdr3_nt: TGTGCCAGCAGCCACCCGGAGACGCCTAATGAGCAGTTCTTC
cdr3_aa: CASSHPETPNEQFF

v_call: TRBV29-1
clone_size: many
d_call: -
j_call: TRBJ1-1
cdr3_nt: TGCAGCGCTGACAGCATGAACACTGAAGCTTTCTTT
cdr3_aa: CSADSMNTEAFF

v_call: TRBV25-1
clone_size: -
d_call: TRBD1
j_call: TRBJ2-3
cdr3_nt: TGTGCCAGCGGAGCAGGGGGTCCAGATACGCAGTATTTT
cdr3_aa: CASGAGGPDTQYF

v_call: TRBV18
clone_size: few
d_call: -
j_call: TRBJ2-2
cdr3_nt: TGTGCCAGCTCACCTCGAGCGGGACAAACCGGGGAGCTGTTTTTT
cdr3_aa: CASSPRAGQTGELFF

v_call: TRBV7-9
clone_size: few
d_call: -
j_call: TRBJ2-7
cdr3_nt: TGTGCCAGCAGCCCCGAAGCCTCCTACGAGCAGTACTTC
cdr3_aa: CASSPEASYEQYF

v_call: TRBV7-9
clone_size: -
d_call: -
j_call: TRBJ2-7
cdr3_nt: TGTGCCAGCAGCAAAGCAGGGAGCTCCTACGAGCAGTACTTC
cdr3_aa: CASSKAGSSYEQYF

v_call: TRBV19
clone_size: many
d_call: -
j_call: TRBJ2-2
cdr3_nt: TGTGCCAGTAGTATTCAGTGGTCCTCCGGGGAGCTGTTTTTT
cdr3_aa: CASSIQWSSGELFF

v_call: TRBV28
clone_size: many
d_call: -
j_call: TRBJ2-7
cdr3_nt: TGTGCCAGCAGTGGGAGCCTGGAGCAGTACTTC
cdr3_aa: CASSGSLEQYF

v_call: TRBV4-3
clone_size: few
d_call: -
j_call: TRBJ1-1
cdr3_nt: TGCGCCAGCAGCCAAGTAGGGGACCGAAACACTGAAGCTTTCTTT
cdr3_aa: CASSQVGDRNTEAFF